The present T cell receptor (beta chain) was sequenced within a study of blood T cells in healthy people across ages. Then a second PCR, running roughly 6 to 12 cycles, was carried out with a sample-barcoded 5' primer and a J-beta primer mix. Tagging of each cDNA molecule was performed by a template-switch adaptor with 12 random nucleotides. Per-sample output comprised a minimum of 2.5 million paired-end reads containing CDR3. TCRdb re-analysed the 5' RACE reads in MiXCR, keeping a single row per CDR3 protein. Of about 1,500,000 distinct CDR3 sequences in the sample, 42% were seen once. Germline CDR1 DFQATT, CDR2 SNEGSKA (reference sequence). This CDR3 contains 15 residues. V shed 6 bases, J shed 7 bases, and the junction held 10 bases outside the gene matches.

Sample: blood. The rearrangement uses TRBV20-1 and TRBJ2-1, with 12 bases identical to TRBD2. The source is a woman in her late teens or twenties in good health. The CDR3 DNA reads TGCAGTGCATCTTCTAGCGGGAGGGCCCTAAATGAGCAGTTCTTC. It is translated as CSASSSGRALNEQFF.